Presented here are 31 T cell receptor beta chains from one specimen sequenced in a study of breast tumors, draining lymph nodes, adjacent tissues. TCRdb called the multiplex PCR reads again in MiXCR, with one record for every CDR3 protein. Of tens of thousands of distinct CDR3 sequences listed, over 60% were seen once; the top ten hold about a quarter. Material: tumor-adjacent breast tissue. Every receptor here comes from a female donor with breast cancer. Some clones in this sample may be carry-over from other donors' samples.

CDR3 coding DNA: TGCAGTGCTAGTCCTAGCGCCTACAATGAGCAGTTCTTC. It codes for CSASPSAYNEQFF. The chain joins TRBV20-1 to TRBJ2-1; TRBD2 might be the D (6 bases). There are 13 residues in the CDR3. The germline V gene encodes CDR1 DFQATT and CDR2 SNEGSKA (reference sequence). The V and J ends lost 3 bases and 2 bases respectively, with 8 bases between them.

CDR3 nucleotides: TGCAGTGCTAAACCGGGACTAGCTGTGGGGGGAGATACGCAGTATTTT. It translates to CSAKPGLAVGGDTQYF. The rearrangement uses TRBV20-1 and TRBJ2-3; 9 positions match TRBD2. This CDR3 contains 16 residues. Trimming at V came to 4 bases and at J to 5 bases, leaving 13 bases not matched to a gene. Germline CDR1 is DFQATT and CDR2 is SNEGSKA (reference sequence).

The V gene is TRBV7-9, the J gene TRBJ1-4; D is uncertain. The germline V gene encodes CDR1 SEHNR and CDR2 FQNEAQ (reference sequence). Trimming pared 2 bases from V and 0 bases from J, leaving 4 bases between. The CDR3 is 14 amino acids. CDR3 in DNA: TGTGCCAGCAGCTTAACCTCAACTAATGAAAAACTGTTTTTT. Protein product: CASSLTSTNEKLFF. The full variable domain, in which reference TRBV7-9 and TRBJ1-4 provide the parts outside the CDR3, is DTGVSQNPRHKITKRGQNVTFRCDPISEHNRLYWYRQTLGQGPEFLTYFQNEAQLEKSRLLSDRFSAERPKGSFSTLEIQRTEQGDSAMYLCASSLTSTNEKLFFGSGTQLSVL.

This sequence joins TRBV6-5 and TRBJ2-7; TRBD2 matches 12 bases. The CDR3 has 13 amino acids. Germline CDR1 MNHEY, CDR2 SVGAGI. Trimming at V came to 6 bases and at J to 3 bases, leaving 0 bases not matched to a gene. This CDR3 reads CASRGLAGYEQYF. CDR3 sequence (DNA): TGTGCCAGCAGGGGACTAGCGGGCTACGAGCAGTACTTC.

This clonotype appeared many times. The chain couples TRBV5-1 to TRBJ2-5; D may be TRBD2 (5 bases). V shed 4 bases and J shed 4 bases, with 11 bases lying between them. Germline CDR1 SGHRS, CDR2 YFSETQ. The CDR3 contains 13 residues. In DNA, the CDR3 is TGCGCCAGCAGCACGGGGAGCATAGAGACCCAGTACTTC. This sequence encodes CASSTGSIETQYF. The variable domain in full, with the rest retrieved from reference TRBV5-1 and TRBJ2-5, is KAGVTQTPRYLIKTRGQQVTLSCSPISGHRSVSWYQQTPGQGLQFLFEYFSETQRNKGNFPGRFSGRQFSNSRSEMNVSTLELGDSALYLCASSTGSIETQYFGPGTRLLVL.

The CDR3 protein is CSARGSDEQFF. The CDR3 bases are TGCAGTGCTAGAGGATCGGATGAGCAGTTCTTC. The chain links TRBV20-1 to TRBJ2-1; D is undetermined. Germline V gene data show CDR1 as DFQATT and CDR2 as SNEGSKA (reference sequence). V dropped 1 base and J dropped 8 bases, with 6 bases sitting between them. This CDR3 is built from 11 residues.

The chain employs TRBV19 and TRBJ2-1; possible D gene TRBD2, 7 bases. The germline V gene encodes CDR1 LNHDA and CDR2 SQIVND (reference sequence). Trimming removed 8 bases at V and 4 bases at J, with 18 bases between. CDR3 length: 15 amino acids. DNA of the CDR3: TGTGCCAGTGGGAGGGACACAAATTTTTACAATGAGCAGTTCTTC. Its protein product is CASGRDTNFYNEQFF. Based on the CDR3 plus reference TRBV19 and TRBJ2-1, the full variable domain is DGGITQSPKYLFRKEGQNVTLSCEQNLNHDAMYWYRQDPGQGLRLIYYSQIVNDFQKGDIAEGYSVSREKKESFPLTVTSAQKNPTAFYLCASGRDTNFYNEQFFGPGTRLTVL.

This clonotype was recorded once. The chain links TRBV20-1 to TRBJ2-1; tentatively, D is TRBD1 or TRBD2 (6 bases each). The germline V gene has CDR1 DFQATT and CDR2 SNEGSKA (reference sequence). The CDR3 is 14 residues long. V was shortened by 5 bases and J by 0 bases, with 11 bases between the two germline ends. CDR3 protein: CSARGGSSYNEQFF. The CDR3 DNA reads as TGCAGTGCTCGAGGGGGGAGCTCCTACAATGAGCAGTTCTTC.

V gene TRBV4-1 combines with J gene TRBJ2-7; D uncertain. The CDR3 runs to 11 residues. The V gene's germline CDR1 is MGHRA and CDR2 YSYEKL. Trimming took off 1 base at V and 6 bases at J, with 4 bases between the two ends. The CDR3 DNA reads TGCGCCAGCAGCCAAGGAGTCGAGCAGTACTTC. It is translated as CASSQGVEQYF.

The chain combines TRBV5-6 with TRBJ1-6; D remains ambiguous. V dropped 4 bases and J dropped 7 bases, with 21 bases sitting between them. Germline assignment: CDR1 SGHDT and CDR2 YYEEEE. This CDR3 spans 17 amino acids. The chain's CDR3 is CASSHRTVVDGNSPLHF. The CDR3 DNA follows: TGTGCCAGCAGCCATCGGACGGTAGTAGATGGGAATTCACCCCTCCACTTT. Looking up the rest from reference TRBV5-6 and TRBJ1-6 gives the full variable domain: DAGVTQSPTHLIKTRGQQVTLRCSPKSGHDTVSWYQQALGQGPQFIFQYYEEEERQRGNFPDRFSGHQFPNYSSELNVNALLLGDSALYLCASSHRTVVDGNSPLHFGNGTRLTVT.

The chain has TRBV29-1 and TRBJ2-7; TRBD1 matches at 8 bases. V shed 7 bases, J shed 2 bases, and the junction held 10 bases outside the gene matches. The CDR3 consists of 14 residues. Germline CDR1 SQVTM, CDR2 ANQGSEA. The CDR3 loop is CSAVRQGSPYEQYF. In nucleotides, the CDR3 is TGCAGCGCCGTAAGACAGGGGAGTCCCTACGAGCAGTACTTC.

The V and J genes are TRBV24-1 and TRBJ2-7; 10 bases align to TRBD1. The trim removed 4 bases at V and 5 bases at J, leaving 4 bases unmatched. Germline V gene data show CDR1 as KGHDR and CDR2 as SFDVKD. The CDR3 is 14 residues long. CDR3 protein: CATSDPGTGDEQYF. CDR3 coding DNA: TGTGCCACCAGTGACCCCGGGACAGGGGACGAGCAGTACTTC.

By frequency in the sample, this clonotype is medium-sized. This rearrangement joins TRBV2 to TRBJ1-5, with 7 bases that match TRBD1. Looked up from germline, CDR1 is SNHLY and CDR2 is FYNNEI. After removal of 5 bases from V and 3 bases from J, the junction contained 7 bases not matched to a gene. There are 15 residues in the CDR3. The CDR3 DNA follows: TGTGCCAGCAGTACTCCGGGACAGATCAATCAGCCCCAGCATTTT. Amino acid sequence: CASSTPGQINQPQHF.

CDR3 region: CASSLESSSGDTQYF. The CDR3 coding sequence is TGTGCCAGCAGCTTAGAGAGTAGCAGTGGCGATACGCAGTATTTT. V gene TRBV7-6 combines with J gene TRBJ2-3; D call uncertain. The CDR3 has 15 amino acids. Germline-derived CDR1 and CDR2 are SGHVS and FNYEAQ. Trimming stripped 1 base from V and 6 bases from J, with 14 bases between.

V usage is TRBV20-1 and J usage is TRBJ2-7; 9 nucleotides align to TRBD1. Losses at the gene ends were 5 bases for V and 4 bases for J; bases not matched to a gene: 12. The germline V gene has CDR1 DFQATT and CDR2 SNEGSKA (reference sequence). The CDR3 loop spans 15 amino acids. The CDR3 nucleotides read TGCAGTGCTCAAACCGGGACAGGGACGATATACGAGCAGTACTTC. Protein sequence: CSAQTGTGTIYEQYF.

This clonotype is medium-sized in the sample. J is TRBJ2-1 and V is TRBV15; 9 nucleotides align to TRBD2. Germline V gene sequence: CDR1 LNHNV, CDR2 YYDKDF (reference sequence). The length of the CDR3 is 15 residues. Germline trimming cut 7 bases from V and 5 bases from J; bases unmatched to any gene: 9. CDR3 DNA sequence: TGTGCCACCACCTTGAGCGGGAGGACTAACAATGAGCAGTTCTTC. Encoded protein: CATTLSGRTNNEQFF.

The chain employs TRBV10-3 and TRBJ1-1; D gene uncertain. Per the germline V gene, CDR1 is ENHRY and CDR2 is SYGVKD. The length of the CDR3 is 15 residues. The V gene lost 2 bases and the J gene lost 5 bases, with 15 bases spanning the gap. For the CDR3, the DNA is TGTGCCATCAGTGAGCCGCTGAAAGAGGGAACTGAAGCTTTCTTT. Translation gives CAISEPLKEGTEAFF.

V is TRBV24-1 and J is TRBJ2-1; tentative D call: TRBD2 (5 bases). The CDR3 consists of 16 residues. CDR1 is KGHDR, CDR2 SFDVKD, per germline. V gave up 3 bases and J gave up 0 bases, with 11 bases separating them. CDR3 in DNA: TGTGCCACCAGTGATGAGGTGGGGAGCTCCTACAATGAGCAGTTCTTC. Amino acids: CATSDEVGSSYNEQFF.

V usage is TRBV2 and J usage is TRBJ2-2; no clear D. CDR1 is SNHLY, CDR2 FYNNEI, per germline. Trimming took off 6 bases at V and 2 bases at J, with 13 bases between the two ends. The CDR3 totals 15 residues. CDR3 loop: CASRVGSVNTGELFF. The CDR3, as DNA: TGTGCCAGCAGGGTGGGAAGCGTCAACACCGGGGAGCTGTTTTTT. Looking up the rest from reference TRBV2 and TRBJ2-2 gives the full variable domain: EPEVTQTPSHQVTQMGQEVILRCVPISNHLYFYWYRQILGQKVEFLVSFYNNEISEKSEIFDDQFSVERPDGSNFTLKIRSTKLEDSAMYFCASRVGSVNTGELFFGEGSRLTVL.

The chain recombines TRBV6-1 with TRBJ1-5; D may be TRBD1 (5 bases). The CDR3 length is 12 residues. Trimming removed 7 bases from V and 4 bases from J, with 8 bases in between. Germline-derived CDR1 and CDR2 are MNHNS and SASEGT. The CDR3 region is CASKQGNQPQHF. CDR3 bases: TGTGCCAGCAAGCAGGGTAATCAGCCCCAGCATTTT.

This clonotype came up many times. The V and J genes are TRBV11-2 and TRBJ1-2; D possibly corresponds to TRBD1 (6 bases). Germline-derived CDR1 and CDR2 are SGHAT and FQNNGV. This CDR3 has 15 residues. V lost 0 bases and J lost 5, with 13 bases in between. In DNA form, the CDR3 reads TGTGCCAGCAGCTTAGATCCTGGGGGCGCGTATGGCTACACCTTC. This gives the protein CASSLDPGGAYGYTF. Full variable domain (rest looked up from reference TRBV11-2 and TRBJ1-2): EAGVAQSPRYKIIEKRQSVAFWCNPISGHATLYWYQQILGQGPKLLIQFQNNGVVDDSQLPKDRFSAERLKGVDSTLKIQPAKLEDSAVYLCASSLDPGGAYGYTFGSGTRLTVV.

This chain joins TRBV5-1 and TRBJ1-2; D might be TRBD1 (5 bases). V lost 0 bases and J lost 5, with 11 bases in between. Germline V gives CDR1 SGHRS, CDR2 YFSETQ. The CDR3 totals 14 residues. The CDR3 DNA is TGCGCCAGCAGCTTGGAATTGGGGGGGTATGGCTACACCTTC. Encoded protein: CASSLELGGYGYTF.

This clonotype was detected a few times. V usage is TRBV12-3 or TRBV12-4 and J usage is TRBJ2-1, with 7 bases that match TRBD2. The CDR3 is 13 residues long. Trimming removed 2 bases from V and 8 bases from J; junction bases left unmatched: 3. In nucleotides, the CDR3 is TGTGCCAGCAGTTTATCACTAGCGTATGAGCAGTTCTTC. It encodes CASSLSLAYEQFF.

CDR3 nucleotide sequence: TGTGCCAGCAGCTTATATTCTGGAAACACCATATATTTT. Its protein product is CASSLYSGNTIYF. V and J are TRBV7-6 and TRBJ1-3, with unresolved D. This CDR3 comprises 13 residues. Trimming shortened V by 2 bases and J by 1 base, and 3 bases separated the two germline ends. The germline V gene has CDR1 SGHVS and CDR2 FNYEAQ.

This chain connects TRBV6-6 to TRBJ2-3; D is possibly TRBD2 (5 bases). CDR1 and CDR2 (germline): MNHNY, SVGAGI (reference sequence). Trimming pared 5 bases from V and 2 bases from J, leaving 17 bases between. CDR3 length equals 16 residues. CDR3 region: CASSKPGRRPTDTQYF. CDR3 nucleotides: TGTGCCAGCAGTAAGCCAGGAAGGAGGCCCACAGATACGCAGTATTTT.

The rearrangement links TRBV14 to TRBJ2-2, with 8 bases aligning to TRBD2. Germline CDR1 and CDR2: SGHDN and FVKESK. V shed 4 bases, J shed 5 bases, and the junction held 9 bases outside the gene matches. CDR3 length: 16 amino acids. This CDR3 is CASSLTSGRGTGELFF. The CDR3 nucleotides are TGTGCCAGCAGCCTGACGAGCGGGAGAGGGACCGGGGAGCTGTTTTTT.

This clonotype was detected a few times. V usage is TRBV5-4 and J usage is TRBJ1-3; TRBD1 matches 8 bases. CDR1 and CDR2 (germline): SGHNT, YYREEE (reference sequence). The CDR3 totals 16 residues. The junction had 7 bases not matched to a gene; V was cut back by 4 bases and J by 1 base. CDR3 sequence reads: CASSSLGQASGNTIYF. The CDR3 DNA is TGTGCCAGCAGCAGCTTGGGACAGGCGTCTGGAAACACCATATATTTT.

This clonotype was seen repeatedly, ten times or more. This chain connects TRBV15 to TRBJ2-5; no definite D call. Germline assignment: CDR1 LNHNV and CDR2 YYDKDF (reference sequence). With 0 bases removed from V and 7 bases from J, the gap between germline ends came to 15 bases. This CDR3 is 15 amino acids long. This chain's CDR3 is CATSRDQRPDGTQYF. CDR3 DNA sequence: TGTGCCACCAGCAGAGACCAACGGCCCGACGGGACCCAGTACTTC.

This clonotype was detected once. Relative to the germline gene, one junction end is altered; a read error may explain this. V usage is TRBV5-1 and J usage is TRBJ2-1, with 8 bases identical to TRBD2. Per the germline V gene, CDR1 is SGHRS and CDR2 is YFSETQ. CDR3 length equals 15 residues. The CDR3 loop reads CASSLGLANRDEQLF. Here the CDR3 DNA reads TGCGCCAGCAGCTTGGGACTAGCGAATAGGGATGAGCAGCTCTTC.

This chain uses TRBV20-1 with TRBJ2-7; 13 bases are a match to TRBD2. The CDR3 loop spans 18 amino acids. The junction had 15 bases not matched to a gene; V was cut back by 7 bases and J by 0 bases. Germline V gene lookup returns CDR1 DFQATT and CDR2 SNEGSKA (reference sequence). The CDR3 sequence is CSVPGGTSGIWPSYEQYF. CDR3 in DNA: TGCAGTGTACCCGGGGGGACTAGCGGGATTTGGCCCTCCTACGAGCAGTACTTC.

V and J are TRBV9 and TRBJ1-2; D remains ambiguous. Germline CDR1 and CDR2: SGDLS and YYNGEE. The CDR3 length is 14 residues. Trimming pared 4 bases from V and 4 bases from J, leaving 14 bases between. Here the CDR3 DNA reads TGTGCCAGCAGCCCCCAGGAGGACCTCTATGGCTACACCTTC. Translated: CASSPQEDLYGYTF.